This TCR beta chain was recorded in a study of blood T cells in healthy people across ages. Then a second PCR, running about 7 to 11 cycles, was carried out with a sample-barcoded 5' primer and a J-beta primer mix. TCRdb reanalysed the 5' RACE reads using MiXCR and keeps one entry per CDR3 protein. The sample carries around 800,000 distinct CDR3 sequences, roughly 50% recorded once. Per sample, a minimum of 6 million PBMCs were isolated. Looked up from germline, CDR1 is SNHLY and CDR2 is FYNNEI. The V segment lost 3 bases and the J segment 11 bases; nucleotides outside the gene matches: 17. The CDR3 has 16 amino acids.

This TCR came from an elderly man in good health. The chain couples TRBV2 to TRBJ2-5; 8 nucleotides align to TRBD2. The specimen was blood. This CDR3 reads CASSDLAGTPYNEQYF. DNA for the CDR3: TGTGCCAGCAGTGATTTAGCGGGAACCCCCTACAATGAGCAGTACTTC.